This entry concerns a single T cell receptor beta chain. Its target is unknown. Using immunoSEQ multiplex PCR, the repertoire was profiled, and TCRdb retains in-frame clones only, with some absent. Here the sample spans roughly 130,000 clones, 90% to 95% being singletons. The thymus tissue came from resections taken during corrective heart surgery. Healthy Finnish infants undergoing corrective surgery for congenital heart defects were the donors. The CDR3 has 11 residues. The germline V and J ends were trimmed by 7 bases and 3 bases, with 7 bases remaining between them. CDR1 and CDR2 from the germline V gene are SGHRS and YFSETQ. This specimen belongs to a study of human thymus T cells. Whole-study results and caveats: Thymic repertoires overlap heavily among unrelated individuals, related research has reported. Apparent skewing of V and J gene usage characterized both thymic and blood repertoires.

The specimen was thymus tissue. V gene TRBV5-1 combines with J gene TRBJ2-5; D not certain. The sequence was obtained from a boy in the first two years of life with a congenital heart defect but otherwise immunologically healthy. CDR3 protein: CASSREETQYF. CDR3 coding DNA: TGCGCCAGCTCCCGGGAAGAGACCCAGTACTTC.